Here is one T cell receptor beta chain with its context. These data originate in a study of blood T cell repertoires in COVID-19. On the study more broadly: There were acute and convalescent COVID-19 samples, and they came from the United States, Italy and Spain. Sample material is recorded as cDNA or gDNA derived from T cells, B-cell-depleted T cells, or PBMCs.

Germline CDR1 reads KGHDR; CDR2 reads SFDVKD. CDR3 length: 13 amino acids. The ends were cut back, 7 bases at V and 6 bases at J, with 15 bases in the middle. In the study's own analysis: Cell counts per sample came from amplifying reference gene primers. TCRdb's copy holds only in-frame clones and misses some; the assay was immunoSEQ multiplex PCR. V and J calls and clone size are copied from that table; D and trimming were computed from the DNA. The sample holds about 300,000 clones, approximately 90% seen once. Input material: peripheral blood. This receptor was obtained from a man in his forties with acute or convalescent COVID-19. The chain recombines TRBV24-1 with TRBJ2-7; D is perhaps TRBD1 (5 bases). CDR3 region: CATSPHSQGEQYF. The DNA of the CDR3 is TGTGCCACCAGCCCTCACTCGCAGGGCGAGCAGTACTTC.